This TCR beta chain came from a study of T cell changes during pregnancy in multiple sclerosis. Trimming pared 4 bases from V and 0 bases from J, leaving 10 bases between. Per the germline V gene, CDR1 is SGHRS and CDR2 is YFSETQ. This CDR3 has 15 amino acids. Assay used: immunoSEQ multiplex PCR; TCRdb lists only in-frame clones, some missing. The top ten hold about 0.45% of the sample, which has about 36,000 clones, around 91% seen once. The rearrangement links TRBV5-1 to TRBJ2-2; weak D call: TRBD1 (6 bases). Material: CD4+ T cells from peripheral blood mononuclear cells, obtained in the second trimester of pregnancy. The TCR originated in a female donor in good health, enrolled as a control in a pregnancy study. The CDR3 nucleotides read TGCGCCAGCAGCCTGGACAGCTCGAACACCGGGGAGCTGTTTTTT. It codes for CASSLDSSNTGELFF.